The sample holds many counts of the clone carrying this T cell receptor (beta chain). This entry comes from a study of human T cells and chemical hapten exposure. Germline CDR1 is LNHDA and CDR2 is SQIVND (reference sequence). V gave up 8 bases and J gave up 8 bases, with 24 bases separating them. This CDR3 has 15 residues. Time point in this sample: patch test 3, about 24 weeks after DPC sensitization. The treatment is: therapeutic diphenylcyclopropenone sensitization with weekly scalp DPC. MiXCR, applied by TCRdb to the RACE reads, yields one record per CDR3 protein. The repertoire holds just under 65,000 distinct CDR3 sequences, with 11% as singletons.

The sequence was obtained from a woman in her twenties or thirties with alopecia areata. Some clones in this sample may be carry-over from other donors' samples. J is TRBJ1-2 and V is TRBV19; unclear D gene. Sequencing used whole blood, obtained in connection with sensitization to the hapten diphenylcyclopropenone (DPC). CDR3 loop: CASLPRRASPQGYTF. CDR3 nucleotides: TGTGCCAGTCTGCCGCGACGGGCCTCGCCTCAGGGCTACACCTTC.